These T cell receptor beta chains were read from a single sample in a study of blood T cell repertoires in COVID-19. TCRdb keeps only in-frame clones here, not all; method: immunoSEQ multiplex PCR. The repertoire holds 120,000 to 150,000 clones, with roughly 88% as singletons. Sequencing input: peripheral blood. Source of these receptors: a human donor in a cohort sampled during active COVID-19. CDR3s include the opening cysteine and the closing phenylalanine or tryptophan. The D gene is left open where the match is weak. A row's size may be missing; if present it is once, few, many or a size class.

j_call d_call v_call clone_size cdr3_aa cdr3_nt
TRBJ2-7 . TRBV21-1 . CASSKAWRGAYEQYF TGTGCCAGCAGCAAAGCTTGGCGGGGGGCCTACGAGCAGTACTTC
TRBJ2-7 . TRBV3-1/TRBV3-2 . CASSQEADSSYEQYF TGTGCCAGCAGCCAAGAAGCTGACAGCTCCTACGAGCAGTACTTC
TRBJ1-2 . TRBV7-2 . CASSRFDRFNYGYTF TGTGCCAGCAGCCGTTTCGACAGGTTCAACTATGGCTACACCTTC
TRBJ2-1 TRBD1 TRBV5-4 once CASSPDRAELGEQFF TGTGCCAGCAGCCCGGACAGGGCCGAGCTGGGTGAGCAGTTCTTC
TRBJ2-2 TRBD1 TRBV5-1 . CASSLLPAGTGGGEAGELFF TGCGCCAGCAGCTTGTTACCCGCCGGGACAGGGGGCGGTGAGGCCGGGGAGCTGTTTTTT
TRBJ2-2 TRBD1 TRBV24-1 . CATSDLRDRGHAGELFF TGTGCCACCAGTGACCTCCGGGACAGGGGGCACGCCGGGGAGCTGTTTTTT
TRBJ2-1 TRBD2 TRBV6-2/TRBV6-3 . CASSYSGGSSYNEQFF TGTGCCAGCAGTTACTCGGGGGGGAGCTCCTACAATGAGCAGTTCTTC
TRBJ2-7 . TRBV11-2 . CASSLARTASEQYF TGTGCCAGCAGCTTGGCCAGGACAGCCAGCGAGCAGTACTTC
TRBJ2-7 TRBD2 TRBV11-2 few CASSFDSGGPYEQYF TGTGCCAGCAGCTTCGATAGCGGGGGGCCCTACGAGCAGTACTTC
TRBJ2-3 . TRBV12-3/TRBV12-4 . CATSAYPGDTQYF TGTGCCACCTCAGCGTATCCTGGGGATACGCAGTATTTT
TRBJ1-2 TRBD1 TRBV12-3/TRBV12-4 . CASSRDRVVGYTF TGTGCCAGCAGTAGGGACAGGGTAGTGGGCTACACCTTC
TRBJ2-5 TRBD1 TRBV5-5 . CASSVGQGAWETQYF TGTGCCAGCAGCGTCGGACAGGGGGCGTGGGAGACCCAGTACTTC
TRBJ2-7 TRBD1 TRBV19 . CASSQGAFGEQYF TGTGCCAGTAGTCAGGGGGCATTTGGCGAGCAGTACTTC
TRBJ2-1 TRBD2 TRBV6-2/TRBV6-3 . CASNYSKRGGLINEQFF TGTGCCAGCAATTACTCGAAGCGGGGGGGCCTGATCAATGAGCAGTTCTTC
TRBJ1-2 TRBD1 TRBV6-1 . CASSEFAGGDGYGYTF TGTGCCAGCAGTGAATTTGCAGGGGGCGACGGCTATGGCTACACCTTC
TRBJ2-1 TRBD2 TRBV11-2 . CASSKDSGSNEQFF TGTGCCAGCAGCAAGGACAGCGGGAGCAATGAGCAGTTCTTC
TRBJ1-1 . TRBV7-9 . CASSLVGRNTEAFF TGTGCCAGCAGCTTAGTGGGCCGCAACACTGAAGCTTTCTTT
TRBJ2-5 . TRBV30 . CAWSSSGETQYF TGTGCCTGGAGTTCTAGTGGGGAGACCCAGTACTTC
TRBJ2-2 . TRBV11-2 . CASSLEATNTGELFF TGTGCCAGCAGCTTAGAGGCGACAAATACCGGGGAGCTGTTTTTT
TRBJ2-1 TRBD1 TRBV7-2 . CASSLEGQIYNEQFF TGTGCCAGCAGCTTAGAGGGACAGATATACAATGAGCAGTTCTTC
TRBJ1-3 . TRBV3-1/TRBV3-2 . CASSQGAGGNTIYF TGTGCCAGCAGCCAGGGGGCGGGCGGAAACACCATATATTTT
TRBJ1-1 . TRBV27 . CASSLRRRGTEAFF TGTGCCAGCAGTTTGCGGCGGAGGGGCACTGAAGCTTTCTTT
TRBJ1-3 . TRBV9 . CASSVTLTNSGNTIYF TGTGCCAGCAGCGTGACTTTGACGAACTCTGGAAACACCATATATTTT
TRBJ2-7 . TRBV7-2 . CASSLGYRSYEQYF TGTGCCAGCAGCTTAGGGTACAGGTCCTACGAGCAGTACTTC
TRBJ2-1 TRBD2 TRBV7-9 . CASSGKRGTHEQFF TGTGCCAGCTCCGGGAAGCGGGGGACGCATGAGCAGTTCTTC
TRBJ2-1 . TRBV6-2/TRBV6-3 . CASSPLRRSGNEQFF TGTGCCAGCAGCCCTTTGAGGAGATCGGGCAATGAGCAGTTCTTC
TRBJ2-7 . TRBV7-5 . CARSLKGQAKFYEQYF TGTGCCAGAAGCTTAAAGGGACAGGCCAAATTCTACGAGCAGTACTTC
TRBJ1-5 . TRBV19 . CASSIGLQINQPQHF TGTGCCAGTAGTATTGGGTTACAGATAAATCAGCCCCAGCATTTT